A single TCR beta chain is shown here with its context. This sample is part of a study of CD8+CD57+ T cells in acquired aplastic anemia. Across the whole study: Sorting CD4+ and CD8+ cells gave DNA averaging approximately 3 ug.

With 5 bases clipped from V and 4 bases from J, the junction kept 4 bases outside the gene matches. Per the germline V gene, CDR1 is SGHTA and CDR2 is FQGNSA. There are 14 residues in the CDR3. Investigators profiled TCR beta VDJ and CDR3 from genomic DNA template. TCRdb redid the calling of the reads with MiXCR, one entry per CDR3 protein. Here the sample spans about 130,000 distinct CDR3 sequences, 48% being singletons. The sample consisted of sorted CD4+, CD8+, or CD8+CD57+ T cells (not recorded which) from PBMCs. The J gene is TRBJ2-7, the V gene TRBV7-2, with 11 bases aligning to TRBD1. This clonotype originated in a human donor in good health, serving as a control. CDR3 bases: TGTGCCAGCAGCATCGGGACAGGGGGGTACGAGCAGTACTTC. Translating gives CASSIGTGGYEQYF.